A single sample gave rise to the 3 T cell receptor beta chains below, sequenced in a study of shared T cell receptors in the human thymus. The data were produced by immunoSEQ multiplex PCR, yet TCRdb's version contains in-frame clones alone and is incomplete. This table has hundreds of thousands of clones, 70% to 90% appearing once. The sample was also reused in another study, on human thymus T cells.

Sequenced material: thymocytes. All receptors derive from a boy under three years old with a congenital heart defect.

V gene TRBV6-5 combines with J gene TRBJ1-1; D perhaps matches TRBD1 (5 bases). V lost 5 bases to trimming and J lost 6 bases, with 19 bases between them. Germline CDR1 reads MNHEY; CDR2 reads SVGAGI. The CDR3 runs to 15 residues. The DNA for the CDR3 is TGTGCCAGCAGTAAACGGGAGGGGAGTATCGCTGAAGCTTTCTTT. Its translation is CASSKREGSIAEAFF.

This chain joins TRBV29-1 and TRBJ2-7; 13 bases agree with TRBD2. Germline CDR1 and CDR2: SQVTM and ANQGSEA. This CDR3 is 16 amino acids long. J was trimmed by 3 bases and V by 4 bases; bases with no gene match: 9. This CDR3 is CSVGVSGTSGIYEQYF. The CDR3 DNA reads as TGCAGCGTTGGGGTGTCCGGGACTAGCGGGATCTACGAGCAGTACTTC.

The chain couples TRBV5-1 to TRBJ2-2, with 12 bases lining up with TRBD2. With V trimmed by 1 base and J by 5 bases, 15 bases remained unmatched. Germline V gene sequence: CDR1 SGHRS, CDR2 YFSETQ. This CDR3 spans 20 amino acids. CDR3 nucleotide sequence: TGCGCCAGCAGCTTGTCACTACCGCGACTAGCGGGAGTAGTGACCGGGGAGCTGTTTTTT. It specifies CASSLSLPRLAGVVTGELFF.